These 5 T cell receptor beta chains were sequenced from one sample in a study of neoadjuvant nivolumab and ipilimumab in lung cancer. Sequenced by immunoSEQ multiplex PCR; TCRdb stores in-frame clones only, minus some. The data show around 30,000 clones, approximately 80% seen once. The sequencing used peripheral blood, collected before neoadjuvant nivolumab, alone or with ipilimumab. The receptor set was obtained from an adult with non-small cell lung cancer.

The gene calls are TRBV11-2 and TRBJ1-1; unclear D gene. Germline V gene sequence: CDR1 SGHAT, CDR2 FQNNGV. This CDR3 has 17 amino acids. Trimming took 3 bases from V and 0 from J, leaving 17 bases between them. The CDR3, as DNA: TGTGCCAGCAGCTTTGAGGGTACAGCCCCCATGAACACTGAAGCTTTCTTT. Translated, it gives CASSFEGTAPMNTEAFF.

The chain is built from TRBV5-4 and TRBJ1-1; D is perhaps TRBD1 (6 bases). Trimming took 2 bases from V and 2 from J, leaving 10 bases between them. Germline CDR1 SGHNT, CDR2 YYREEE (reference sequence). The CDR3 loop spans 14 amino acids. The CDR3 spells CASSLSQGNTEAFF. CDR3 nucleotide sequence: TGTGCCAGCAGCTTATCACAGGGAAACACTGAAGCTTTCTTT.

The CDR3 DNA reads as TGTGCCAGCAGCTCTTACACCGGGGAGCTGTTTTTT. It translates to CASSSYTGELFF. The chain uses TRBV7-2 and TRBJ2-2; D remains unclear. Trimming took 4 bases from V and 3 from J, leaving 3 bases between them. Germline assignment: CDR1 SGHTA and CDR2 FQGNSA. The CDR3 contains 12 residues. The entire variable domain, with the rest obtained from reference TRBV7-2 and TRBJ2-2, is as follows: GAGVSQSPSNKVTEKGKDVELRCDPISGHTALYWYRQSLGQGLEFLIYFQGNSAPDKSGLPSDRFSAERTGGSVSTLTIQRTQQEDSAVYLCASSSYTGELFFGEGSRLTVL.

This clone was counted a few times. The chain combines TRBV5-1 with TRBJ2-5, with D perhaps matching TRBD1 (5 bases). From germline, CDR1 is SGHRS and CDR2 YFSETQ. The length of the CDR3 is 13 residues. Trimming removed 2 bases from V and 3 bases from J, with 8 bases in between. The CDR3 sequence is CASSLGVKETQYF. DNA for the CDR3: TGCGCCAGCAGCTTAGGGGTGAAAGAGACCCAGTACTTC.

This clone was seen more than once but under ten times. J is TRBJ2-7 and V is TRBV7-2, with D perhaps given as TRBD1 or TRBD2 (5 bases each). V dropped 3 bases and J dropped 4 bases, with 13 bases sitting between them. Germline V gene sequence: CDR1 SGHTA, CDR2 FQGNSA. This CDR3 has 14 amino acids. CDR3: CASSFRGAIYEQYF. For the CDR3, the DNA is TGTGCCAGCAGCTTCCGAGGGGCCATTTACGAGCAGTACTTC.